The T cell receptor (beta chain) under discussion was sequenced for a study of graft-versus-host responses after intestinal transplantation. As for the study in general: Transplants given to recipients were multivisceral, liver-intestinal, or isolated intestinal. Each patient got anti-thymocyte globulin induction, then tacrolimus and steroids for around three years.

To note about this clone: Its target is unknown.

Study-level points and caveats: High graft-versus-host to host-versus-graft T cell clonal ratios marked allografts of patients with graft-donor macrochimerism.

From the graft tissue, intraepithelial and lamina propria lymphocytes were released through processing. Libraries were prepared by immunoSEQ multiplex PCR; TCRdb keeps only in-frame clonotypes and omits some of them. This repertoire shows approximately 17,000 clones, about 80% found once; its top ten account for approximately 5%. The specimen comprised ileum tissue, sampled 17 days after transplant. The receptor was derived from a human patient who received an intestinal transplant, so some T cells may come from the graft donor.

This CDR3 is CASKPLAGDWAGELFF. The CDR3 DNA reads as TGCGCCAGCAAGCCCCTAGCGGGAGATTGGGCCGGGGAGCTGTTTTTT. The rearrangement links TRBV5-1 to TRBJ2-2; TRBD2 agrees at 10 bases. J gave up 6 bases and V 6 bases, and 11 bases lay outside the gene matches. CDR3 length: 16 residues. Per the germline V gene, CDR1 is SGHRS and CDR2 is YFSETQ.